This is a list of T cell receptor beta chains from one sample in a study of response to subunit inactivated influenza vaccine. TCRdb redid the calling of the RT-PCR reads with MiXCR, one entry per CDR3 protein. The sample shows 860,000 or so distinct CDR3 sequences, around 20% of them seen only once. The material was PBMCs from blood, obtained roughly 5 days after vaccination. These receptors all stem from a man aged 45-65 years who received an inactivated influenza vaccine. CDR3s include the opening cysteine and the closing phenylalanine or tryptophan. D genes are given only for firm matches. A clone size is listed for some rows: how often the clone was seen (once, few, many), or a class if it is expanded.

>TRBJ2-1|-|TRBV5-1|-
TGCGCCAGCAGCTTGCAATTTGGGGCCCTCTACAATGAGCAGTTCTTC
CASSLQFGALYNEQFF
>TRBJ1-1|-|TRBV29-1|-
TGCAGCGTTGCAGGGAGGGTTGGGACTGAAGCTTTCTTT
CSVAGRVGTEAFF
>TRBJ2-7|few|TRBV12-3/TRBV12-4|-
TGTGCCAGCAGTTTTCCCCCCCCTGCGGAGCAGTACTTC
CASSFPPPAEQYF
>TRBJ1-1|many|TRBV7-2|-
TGTGCCAGCAGCAGAGACAGCACGAACACTGAAGCTTTCTTT
CASSRDSTNTEAFF
>TRBJ2-3|many|TRBV5-1|TRBD2
TGCGCCAGCAGCACTACTAGCGGCACAGATACGCAGTATTTT
CASSTTSGTDTQYF
>TRBJ2-2|few|TRBV11-2|-
TGTGCCAGTGATCCCGGACCCGGGGAGCTGTTTTTT
CASDPGPGELFF
>TRBJ2-5|-|TRBV5-1|TRBD2
TGCGCCAGCAGCGAGGGACTAGCGGGAGAGACCCAGTACTTC
CASSEGLAGETQYF
>TRBJ2-3|few|TRBV27|TRBD2
TGTGCCAGCAGTTCGGAGCGGGAATTCACAGATACGCAGTATTTT
CASSSEREFTDTQYF
>TRBJ2-3|many|TRBV12-3/TRBV12-4|-
TGTGCCAGCAGCGACGGGGCATCCTCTAATACGCAGTATTTT
CASSDGASSNTQYF
>TRBJ1-1|few|TRBV2|TRBD1
TGTGCCAGCAATGGACAGGCGAGAACTGAAGCTTTCTTT
CASNGQARTEAFF
>TRBJ1-2|-|TRBV6-5|-
TGTGCCAGCAGTTACTCGGAGCCAGGGTTAATTTATGGCTACACCTTC
CASSYSEPGLIYGYTF
>TRBJ2-1|-|TRBV7-2|TRBD2
TGTGCCAGCAGCCACGGACTAGCCCTCTACAATGAGCAGTTCTTC
CASSHGLALYNEQFF
>TRBJ2-3|-|TRBV28|-
TGTGCCAGTATAAACTCGGGACTCCTGTTTCTTGGGCAGTATTTT
CASINSGLLFLGQYF
>TRBJ2-1|-|TRBV28|TRBD2
TGTGCCAGCAGTTTAGGCGGGAGCTCGAACGGTGAGCAGTTCTTC
CASSLGGSSNGEQFF
>TRBJ1-5|-|TRBV29-1|-
TGCAGCGTTGTCCAGAGTAGCAATCAGCCCCAGCATTTT
CSVVQSSNQPQHF
>TRBJ2-1|once|TRBV20-1|-
TGCAGTGCTAGACGCCAGGTTGAGCAGTTCTTC
CSARRQVEQFF
>TRBJ2-1|few|TRBV18|TRBD2
TGTGCCAGCTCACCACTAGCGGGAGATATCAATGAGCAGTTCTTC
CASSPLAGDINEQFF
>TRBJ2-5|-|TRBV5-1|TRBD1
TGCGCCAGCAGCTTGGTGATGAGGACAGGGGGAGAGACCCAGTACTTC
CASSLVMRTGGETQYF